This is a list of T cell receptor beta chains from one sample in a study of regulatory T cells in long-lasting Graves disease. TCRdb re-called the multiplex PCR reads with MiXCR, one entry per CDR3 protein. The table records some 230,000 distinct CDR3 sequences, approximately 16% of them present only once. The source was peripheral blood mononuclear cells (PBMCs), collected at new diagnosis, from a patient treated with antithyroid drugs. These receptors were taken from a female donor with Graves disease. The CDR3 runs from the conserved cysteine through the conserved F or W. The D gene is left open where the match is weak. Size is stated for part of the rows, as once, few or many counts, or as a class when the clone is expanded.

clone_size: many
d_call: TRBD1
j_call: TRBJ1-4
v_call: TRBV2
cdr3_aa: CASSDTNRGTNEKLFF
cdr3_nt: TGTGCCAGCAGTGACACCAACAGGGGAACTAATGAAAAACTGTTTTTT

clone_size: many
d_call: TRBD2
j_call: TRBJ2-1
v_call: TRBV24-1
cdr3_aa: CATSDPGLAGGWNNEQFF
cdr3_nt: TGTGCCACCAGTGACCCGGGACTAGCGGGAGGATGGAACAATGAGCAGTTCTTC

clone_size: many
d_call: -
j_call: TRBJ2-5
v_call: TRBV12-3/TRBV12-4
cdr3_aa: CASSSTTGTQETQYF
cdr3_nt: TGTGCCAGCAGTTCCACTACAGGGACGCAAGAGACCCAGTACTTC

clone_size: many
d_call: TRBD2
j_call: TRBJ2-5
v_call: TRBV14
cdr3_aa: CASSQALGLAGAETQYF
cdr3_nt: TGTGCCAGCAGCCAAGCCTTGGGACTAGCGGGAGCAGAGACCCAGTACTTC

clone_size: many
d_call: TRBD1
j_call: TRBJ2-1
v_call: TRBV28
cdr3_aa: CALMGQVHNEQFF
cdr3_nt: TGTGCCCTAATGGGACAGGTTCACAATGAGCAGTTCTTC

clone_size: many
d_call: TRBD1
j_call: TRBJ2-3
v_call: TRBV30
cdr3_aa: CACRGRSDTQYF
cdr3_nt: TGTGCCTGCAGGGGGCGGTCAGATACGCAGTATTTT

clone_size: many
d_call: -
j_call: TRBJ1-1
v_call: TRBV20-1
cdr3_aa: CSAQKKVGTEAFF
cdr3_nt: TGCAGTGCCCAGAAGAAGGTTGGGACTGAAGCTTTCTTT

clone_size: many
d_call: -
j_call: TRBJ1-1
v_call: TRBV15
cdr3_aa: CATSRVAVTEAFF
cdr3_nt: TGTGCCACCAGCAGAGTGGCAGTCACTGAAGCTTTCTTT

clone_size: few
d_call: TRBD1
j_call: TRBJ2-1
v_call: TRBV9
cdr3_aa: CASTRTGAGNEQFF
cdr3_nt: TGTGCCAGCACCCGGACAGGGGCCGGGAATGAGCAGTTCTTC

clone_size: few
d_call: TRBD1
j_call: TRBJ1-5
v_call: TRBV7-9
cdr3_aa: CASSSLSGQGLGQPQHF
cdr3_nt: TGTGCCAGCAGCTCCCTCTCCGGACAGGGCTTAGGTCAGCCCCAGCATTTT

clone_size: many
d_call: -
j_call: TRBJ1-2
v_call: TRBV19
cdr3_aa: CASSIPGHDYGYTF
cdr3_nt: TGTGCCAGTAGCATTCCGGGACACGACTATGGCTACACCTTC

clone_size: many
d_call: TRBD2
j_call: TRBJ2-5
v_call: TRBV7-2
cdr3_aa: CASRTHLGLAAQETQYF
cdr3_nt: TGTGCCAGCAGAACCCACCTGGGACTAGCGGCTCAAGAGACCCAGTACTTC

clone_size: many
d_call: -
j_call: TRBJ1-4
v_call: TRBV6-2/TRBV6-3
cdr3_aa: CASSSPGRPSVLFF
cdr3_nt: TGTGCCAGCAGTTCCCCGGGCCGCCCGTCGGTACTGTTTTTT

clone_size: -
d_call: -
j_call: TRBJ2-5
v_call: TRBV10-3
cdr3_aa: CAISGGGLEETQYF
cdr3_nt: TGTGCCATTTCTGGAGGGGGACTTGAAGAGACCCAGTACTTC

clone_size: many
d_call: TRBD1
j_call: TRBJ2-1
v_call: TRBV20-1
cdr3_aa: CTLLDREPTGKQFF
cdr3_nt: TGCACCTTGCTGGACAGGGAACCTACAGGGAAGCAGTTCTTC

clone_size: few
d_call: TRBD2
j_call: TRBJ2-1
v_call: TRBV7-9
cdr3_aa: CASRPSGSYNEQFF
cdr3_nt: TGTGCCAGCAGGCCTAGCGGCTCCTACAATGAGCAGTTCTTC

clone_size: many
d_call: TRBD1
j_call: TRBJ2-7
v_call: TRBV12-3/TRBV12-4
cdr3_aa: CASRGQGAYEQYF
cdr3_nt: TGTGCCAGCAGGGGACAGGGGGCTTACGAGCAGTACTTC

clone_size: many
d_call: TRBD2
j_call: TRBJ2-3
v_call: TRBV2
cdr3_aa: CASSAIAGPSTDTQYF
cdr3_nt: TGTGCCAGCAGCGCGATAGCGGGACCCAGCACAGATACGCAGTATTTT

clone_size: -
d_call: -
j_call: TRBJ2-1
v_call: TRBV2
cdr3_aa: CASSGPEAQFF
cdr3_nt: TGTGCCAGCAGCGGACCTGAAGCGCAGTTCTTC

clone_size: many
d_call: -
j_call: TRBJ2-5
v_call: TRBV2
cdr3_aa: CASSKGWETQYF
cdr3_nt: TGTGCCAGCAGCAAGGGGTGGGAGACCCAGTACTTC

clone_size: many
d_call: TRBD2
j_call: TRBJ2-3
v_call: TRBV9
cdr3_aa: CASSLTSGDTQYF
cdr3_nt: TGTGCCAGCAGTCTCACTAGCGGAGATACGCAGTATTTT

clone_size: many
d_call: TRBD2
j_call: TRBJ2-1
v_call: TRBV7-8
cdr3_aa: CASSSFGRAAEQFF
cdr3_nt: TGTGCCAGCAGCTCCTTCGGGAGGGCGGCCGAGCAGTTCTTC

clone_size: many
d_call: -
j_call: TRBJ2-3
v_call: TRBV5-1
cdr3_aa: CASSGVDTQYF
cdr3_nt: TGCGCCAGCAGCGGCGTGGATACGCAGTATTTT

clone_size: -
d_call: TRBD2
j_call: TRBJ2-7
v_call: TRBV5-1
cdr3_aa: CASSSPPGRALPTYEQYF
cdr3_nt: TGCGCCAGCAGCTCCCCCCCCGGGAGGGCCCTACCGACTTACGAGCAGTACTTC

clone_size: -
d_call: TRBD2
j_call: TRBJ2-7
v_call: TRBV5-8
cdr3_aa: CASSLALSGRAGYEQYF
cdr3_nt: TGTGCCAGCAGCTTGGCGCTAAGCGGGAGGGCCGGGTACGAGCAGTACTTC

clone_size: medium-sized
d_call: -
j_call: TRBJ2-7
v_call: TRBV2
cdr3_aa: CASKGSYSYEQYF
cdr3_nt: TGTGCCAGCAAAGGCTCTTACTCCTACGAGCAGTACTTC

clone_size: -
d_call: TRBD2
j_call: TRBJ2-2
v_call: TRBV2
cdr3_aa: CASSLRTSGRARGELFF
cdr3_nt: TGTGCCAGCAGCCTTAGGACTAGCGGGAGGGCCCGCGGGGAGCTGTTTTTT

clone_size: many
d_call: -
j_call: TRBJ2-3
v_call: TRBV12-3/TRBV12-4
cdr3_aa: CASSSWAGRPTDTQYF
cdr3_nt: TGTGCCAGCAGTTCGTGGGCGGGACGTCCGACAGATACGCAGTATTTT

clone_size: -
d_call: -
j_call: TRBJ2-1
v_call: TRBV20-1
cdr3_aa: CSARGDARDSAYNEQFF
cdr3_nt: TGCAGTGCTAGAGGTGACGCCCGGGACTCCGCCTACAATGAGCAGTTCTTC

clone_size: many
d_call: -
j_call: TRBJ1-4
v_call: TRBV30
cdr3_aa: CAQAAATNEKLFF
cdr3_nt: TGTGCCCAAGCCGCTGCAACTAATGAAAAACTGTTTTTT

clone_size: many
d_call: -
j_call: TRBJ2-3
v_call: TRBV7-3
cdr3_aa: CASSVMSFGTDTQYF
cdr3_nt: TGTGCCAGCAGCGTGATGAGCTTCGGCACAGATACGCAGTATTTT

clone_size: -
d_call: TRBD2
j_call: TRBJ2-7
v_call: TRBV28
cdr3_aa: CASSPLAGGPREQYF
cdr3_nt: TGTGCCAGCAGTCCACTAGCGGGAGGCCCACGGGAGCAGTACTTC

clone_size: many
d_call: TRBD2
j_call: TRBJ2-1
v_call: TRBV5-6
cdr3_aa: CASSLGLAASYNEQFF
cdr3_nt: TGTGCCAGCAGCTTGGGCCTAGCGGCCTCCTACAATGAGCAGTTCTTC

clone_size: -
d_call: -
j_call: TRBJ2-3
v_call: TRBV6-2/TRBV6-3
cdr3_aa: CASLRDYTYTQYF
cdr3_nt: TGTGCCAGCTTAAGAGACTACACCTATACGCAGTATTTT

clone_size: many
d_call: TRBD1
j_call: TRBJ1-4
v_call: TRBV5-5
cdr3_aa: CASSLKGQGEKLFF
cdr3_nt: TGTGCCAGCAGCTTGAAGGGACAGGGTGAAAAACTGTTTTTT

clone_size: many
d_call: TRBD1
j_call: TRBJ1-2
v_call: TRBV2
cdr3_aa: CASSAGTGQFRYGYTF
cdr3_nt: TGTGCCAGCAGTGCCGGGACAGGACAATTTAGATATGGCTACACCTTC

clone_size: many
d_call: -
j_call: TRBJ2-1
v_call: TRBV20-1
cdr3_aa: CSARRLGSYNEQFF
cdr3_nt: TGCAGTGCTCGACGACTAGGCTCCTACAATGAGCAGTTCTTC

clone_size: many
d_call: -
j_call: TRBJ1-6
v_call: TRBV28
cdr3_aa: CASTLKGTNSPLHF
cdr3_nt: TGTGCCAGCACTCTCAAGGGGACGAATTCACCCCTCCACTTT

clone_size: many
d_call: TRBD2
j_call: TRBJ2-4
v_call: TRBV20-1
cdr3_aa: CSARDPAGVKNIQYF
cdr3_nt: TGCAGTGCTAGAGATCCAGCGGGAGTTAAAAACATTCAGTACTTC

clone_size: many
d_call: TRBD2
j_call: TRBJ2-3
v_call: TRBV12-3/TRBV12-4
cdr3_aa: CASSLYGRTSTDTQYF
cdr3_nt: TGTGCCAGCAGTTTATACGGGAGGACTAGCACAGATACGCAGTATTTT

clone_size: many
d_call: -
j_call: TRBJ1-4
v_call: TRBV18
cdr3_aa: CASSPFMGTHDEKLFF
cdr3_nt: TGTGCCAGCTCACCATTTATGGGGACTCATGATGAAAAACTGTTTTTT

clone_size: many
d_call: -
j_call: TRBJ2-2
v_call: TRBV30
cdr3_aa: CAWKKLDRGELFF
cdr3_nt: TGTGCCTGGAAAAAGCTGGATCGCGGGGAGCTGTTTTTT

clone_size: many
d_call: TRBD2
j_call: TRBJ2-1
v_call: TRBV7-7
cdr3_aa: CASSPLAGSGASSYNEQFF
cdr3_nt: TGTGCTAGCAGCCCTTTAGCGGGGAGTGGCGCCAGCTCCTACAATGAGCAGTTCTTC

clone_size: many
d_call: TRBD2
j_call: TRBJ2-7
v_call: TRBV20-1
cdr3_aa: CSARPLAGLEEQYF
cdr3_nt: TGCAGTGCTAGGCCACTAGCGGGGTTGGAGGAGCAGTACTTC

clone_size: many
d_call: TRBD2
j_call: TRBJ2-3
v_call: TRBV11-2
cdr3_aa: CASSWAGTKRDTQYF
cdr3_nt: TGTGCCAGCAGCTGGGCAGGGACTAAGCGAGATACGCAGTATTTT

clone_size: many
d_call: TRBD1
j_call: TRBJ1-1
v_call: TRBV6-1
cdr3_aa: CASSTGTGIGGDTEAFF
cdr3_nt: TGTGCCAGCAGTACCGGGACAGGGATTGGGGGAGACACTGAAGCTTTCTTT

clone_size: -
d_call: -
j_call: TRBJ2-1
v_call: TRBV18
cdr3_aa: CASSSTSLEQFF
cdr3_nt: TGTGCCAGCTCATCGACTAGTCTTGAGCAGTTCTTC

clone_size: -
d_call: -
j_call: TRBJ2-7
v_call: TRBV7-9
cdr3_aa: CASTKARDTFSSYEQYF
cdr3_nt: TGTGCCAGCACCAAAGCCCGGGACACCTTCAGCTCCTACGAGCAGTACTTC

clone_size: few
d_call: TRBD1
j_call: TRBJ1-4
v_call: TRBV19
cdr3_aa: CASCPGQRNEKLFF
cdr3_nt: TGTGCCAGTTGCCCGGGACAGAGAAATGAAAAACTGTTTTTT

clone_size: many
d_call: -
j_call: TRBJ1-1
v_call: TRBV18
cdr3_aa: CASSPGGSEAFF
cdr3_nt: TGTGCCAGCTCACCAGGGGGTTCTGAAGCTTTCTTT

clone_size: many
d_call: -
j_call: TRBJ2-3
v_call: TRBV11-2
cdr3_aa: CASSLDWGVQDTQYF
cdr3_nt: TGTGCCAGCAGCTTAGATTGGGGGGTACAAGATACGCAGTATTTT

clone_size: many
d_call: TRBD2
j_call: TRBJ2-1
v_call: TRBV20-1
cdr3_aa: CSALTGREWNEQFF
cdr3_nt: TGCAGTGCCCTGACCGGGAGGGAGTGGAATGAGCAGTTCTTC